The 28 T cell receptor beta chains given below trace back to one sample, sequenced in a study of T-cell reconstitution after alpha-beta-depleted transplantation in children (dated by TCRdb to the mid-2010s). The library was made by PCR. For sequencing, an Illumina HiSeq 2500 was employed. Molecular barcoding was employed in the preparation of TCR libraries, with unique molecular identifiers being used to normalize TCRbeta repertoire quantification. TCRdb trimmed public reads at Q25 via fastp, called clones via MiXCR and kept in-frame beta chains. Merged by CDR3 protein, the rows form single entries marked with the most common genes and DNA. The sample table records approximately 220,000 distinct CDR3 sequences; more than 15% of these occur just once. The ten biggest clones cover roughly two fifths of the sample. Read against the paper, the sample's treatment or condition label means: allogeneic hematopoietic cell transplantation with graft depleted of TCRalphabeta T cells and CD19 B cells.

The sample in question was PBMCs, mostly from graft donor cells, obtained 360 days after TCRalphabeta/CD19-depleted stem cell transplant. These receptors came from a male patient aged 2-9 years who had a stem cell transplant for acute lymphoblastic leukemia, so the T cells may come from the graft donor.

The CDR3: CSVATESYEQYF. In DNA form, the CDR3 reads TGCAGCGTCGCGACAGAATCCTACGAGCAGTACTTC. The J gene is TRBJ2-7, the V gene TRBV29-1; tentative D call: TRBD1 (5 bases). V was pared by 6 bases and J by 1 base, with 10 bases between. In germline, CDR1 is SQVTM, CDR2 ANQGSEA. The CDR3 is 12 amino acids.

This rearrangement joins TRBV28 to TRBJ2-4, with D perhaps TRBD1 or TRBD2 (5 bases each). Germline CDR1 is MDHEN and CDR2 is SYDVKM. Trimming left V 2 bases short and J 0 bases short, with 17 bases between. The CDR3 has 18 amino acids. CDR3 loop: CASSLAGTEILAKNIQYF. As DNA, the CDR3 is TGTGCCAGCAGTTTAGCCGGGACGGAAATTCTAGCCAAAAACATTCAGTACTTC.

In this sample, this clonotype turned up a few times. CDR3 loop: CASSNDRGSSANIQYF. CDR3 DNA sequence: TGCGCCAGCAGCAATGACCGGGGGAGCTCAGCCAACATTCAGTACTTC. The chain recombines TRBV4-1 with TRBJ2-4, with a possible D match to TRBD2 (6 bases). CDR3 length: 16 amino acids. Deletions cut 5 bases from V and 7 bases from J, with 21 bases between. Per germline, CDR1 MGHRA and CDR2 YSYEKL.

Turning to this clonotype: This may stem from a read error, because a much larger clone lies one nucleotide away. The chain recombines TRBV29-1 with TRBJ1-2, with a weak D call TRBD1 (5 bases). The CDR3 consists of 13 residues. V was pared by 6 bases and J by 5 bases, with 16 bases between. Per germline, CDR1 SQVTM and CDR2 ANQGSEA. The CDR3 is CSVAWGVGYGYTF. The CDR3 DNA reads TGCAGCGTCGCCTGGGGCGTTGGGTATGGCTACACCTTC. The full variable domain, with the rest looked up from reference TRBV29-1 and TRBJ1-2, is SAVISQKPSRDICQRGTSLTIQCQVDSQVTMMFWYRQQPGQSLTLIATANQGSEATYESGFVIDKFPISRPNLTFSTLTVSNMSPEDSSIYLCSVAWGVGYGYTFGSGTRLTVV.

The chain couples TRBV27 to TRBJ2-5, with 12 bases that match TRBD2. The CDR3 spans 16 residues. V lost 5 bases to trimming and J lost 1 base; unmatched junction nucleotides: 5. Per germline, CDR1 MNHEY and CDR2 SMNVEV (reference sequence). The CDR3 is CASSRWTSGVQETQYF. In nucleotides, the CDR3 is TGTGCCAGCAGTAGATGGACTAGCGGGGTCCAAGAGACCCAGTACTTC.

This chain joins TRBV27 and TRBJ2-3; 10 nucleotides agree with TRBD2. V lost 8 bases and J lost 11; bases outside the gene matches: 10. The CDR3 has 13 residues. CDR1 and CDR2 (germline): MNHEY, SMNVEV (reference sequence). CDR3: CASWSGGASVQYF. The CDR3 DNA reads as TGTGCCAGCTGGAGCGGGGGGGCTTCGGTGCAGTATTTT.

This clonotype was seen a few times. The rearrangement joins TRBV10-3 to TRBJ1-1; 7 nucleotides line up with TRBD1. In germline, CDR1 is ENHRY, CDR2 SYGVKD. J was trimmed by 6 bases and V by 3 bases; bases with no gene match: 7. The length of the CDR3 is 14 residues. CDR3 nucleotide sequence: TGTGCCATCAGTGACCTCGACAGGGACCCTGAAGCTTTCTTT. Residues: CAISDLDRDPEAFF.

The rearrangement links TRBV20-1 to TRBJ2-5; TRBD2 aligns across 9 bases. V trimming: 0 bases; J trimming: 5 bases; junction bases outside the gene matches: 7. CDR3 length: 15 residues. Germline V lookup: CDR1 DFQATT, CDR2 SNEGSKA (reference sequence). In nucleotides, the CDR3 is TGCAGTGCTAGAGAAGGCGGGGGGGCTACGGAGACCCAGTACTTC. Its translation is CSAREGGGATETQYF.

This clonotype was observed a few times. V usage is TRBV12-3 or TRBV12-4 and J usage is TRBJ1-4; no firm D call. Trimming took off 5 bases at V and 0 bases at J, with 19 bases between the two ends. This CDR3 is 18 amino acids long. The CDR3 loop reads CASSTPRQQPPTNEKLFF. In DNA form, the CDR3 reads TGTGCCAGCAGTACCCCGCGGCAGCAACCTCCAACTAATGAAAAACTGTTTTTT.

This clonotype has only a few counts. The chain recombines TRBV27 with TRBJ1-1, with D unclear. Trimming stripped 5 bases from V and 5 bases from J, with 9 bases between. Germline CDR1 is MNHEY and CDR2 is SMNVEV (reference sequence). CDR3 length: 12 amino acids. DNA of the CDR3: TGTGCCAGCAGTGCCAGAAGGACTGAAGCTTTCTTT. Its protein product is CASSARRTEAFF.

This clonotype was seen many times. The CDR3 sequence is CATSGRLTEGSYNEQFF. CDR3 coding DNA: TGTGCCACCAGCGGACGACTGACAGAAGGTTCCTACAATGAGCAGTTCTTC. The chain recombines TRBV15 with TRBJ2-1; D perhaps matches TRBD1 (5 bases). V was cut by 5 bases and J by 1 base, with 18 bases left in between. The CDR3 has 17 amino acids. CDR1 and CDR2 (germline): LNHNV, YYDKDF (reference sequence).

This clonotype has just a few counts. The CDR3 coding sequence is TGTGCCAGCAGGCTACAGGGTCCCTCCTACGAGCAGTACTTC. Translating it yields CASRLQGPSYEQYF. The chain has TRBV2 and TRBJ2-7; the D gene is possibly TRBD1 (6 bases). V lost 6 bases to trimming and J lost 0 bases, with 12 bases between them. This CDR3 has 14 amino acids. Germline V gene lookup returns CDR1 SNHLY and CDR2 FYNNEI.

This clonotype showed up just a few times. The chain combines TRBV27 with TRBJ2-5, with D possibly matching TRBD1 (6 bases). This CDR3 has 15 residues. CDR1 and CDR2 from the germline V gene are MNHEY and SMNVEV (reference sequence). Trimming took off 6 bases at V and 5 bases at J, with 19 bases between the two ends. The CDR3 region has the DNA TGTGCCAGCAGAAGCCGTCAGGGGCGTAAGGAGACCCAGTACTTC. As protein: CASRSRQGRKETQYF.

At least ten counts were recorded for this clonotype. V gene TRBV7-9 combines with J gene TRBJ2-2; 8 positions agree with TRBD1. CDR3 size: 15 residues. Germline assignment: CDR1 SEHNR and CDR2 FQNEAQ (reference sequence). The junction had 2 bases not matched to a gene; V was cut back by 1 base and J by 4 bases. Here the CDR3 reads CASSLDRGFTGELFF. The CDR3 DNA follows: TGTGCCAGCAGCTTAGACAGGGGGTTCACCGGGGAGCTGTTTTTT.

This clonotype was seen a single time. The gene calls are TRBV4-3 and TRBJ1-5, with 8 nucleotides matching TRBD1. The CDR3 runs 15 residues. The ends lost 5 bases at V and 3 bases at J; junction bases unmatched: 6. Germline V gene data show CDR1 as LGHNA and CDR2 as YSLEER. CDR3 amino acids: CASSLDRENNQPQHF. CDR3 bases: TGCGCCAGCAGCTTGGACAGGGAAAACAATCAGCCCCAGCATTTT.

This clonotype showed up just once. The chain recombines TRBV6-1 with TRBJ1-2; weak D call: TRBD1 (5 bases). With 6 bases removed from V and 4 bases from J, the gap between germline ends came to 12 bases. The CDR3 covers 13 residues. Germline V CDR1 and CDR2: MNHNS, SASEGT. DNA of the CDR3: TGTGCCAGCAGACCCAGGGAGACCTATGGCTACACCTTC. Its translation: CASRPRETYGYTF.

This clonotype was detected a few times. V is TRBV27 and J is TRBJ2-5; D perhaps matches TRBD1 (6 bases). V shed 5 bases and J shed 3 bases, with 13 bases lying between them. The CDR3 contains 14 residues. The germline gives CDR1 MNHEY, CDR2 SMNVEV (reference sequence). The CDR3 region has the DNA TGTGCCAGCAGTATGGTGGGGGCTGAAGAGACCCAGTACTTC. This encodes CASSMVGAEETQYF.

The chain couples TRBV19 to TRBJ2-5; no firm D call. From germline, CDR1 is LNHDA and CDR2 SQIVND (reference sequence). The CDR3 has 12 amino acids. V lost 5 bases and J 7 bases, leaving 11 bases between the germline ends. The CDR3 is CASSQLTGTQYF. The CDR3 nucleotides are TGTGCCAGTAGTCAGCTCACCGGGACCCAGTACTTC.

This clonotype has only a few counts. The chain carries TRBV20-1 and TRBJ2-2; possibly TRBD1 for D (6 bases). The V end lost 0 bases, the J end lost 5 bases, and 22 bases lay between the germline ends. CDR3 length equals 18 residues. CDR1 DFQATT and CDR2 SNEGSKA come from the germline V gene (reference sequence). This CDR3 reads CSARDPVWVAGDTGELFF. The CDR3 bases are TGCAGTGCTAGAGATCCGGTTTGGGTGGCAGGGGATACCGGGGAGCTGTTTTTT.

Only a few counts were recorded for this clonotype. The V call is TRBV12-3 or TRBV12-4, the J call TRBJ2-7; either TRBD1 or TRBD2 may fit D (7 bases each). The CDR3 is 14 residues long. V lost 3 bases and J 7 bases, leaving 16 bases between the germline ends. Here the CDR3 reads CASSLGGGRREQYF. DNA for the CDR3: TGTGCCAGCAGTTTGGGAGGGGGCAGAAGGGAGCAGTACTTC.

This clonotype was counted between two and nine times. This chain links TRBV11-1 with TRBJ2-1; the match to TRBD2 covers 12 bases. CDR3 length equals 18 residues. Losses at the gene ends were 3 bases for V and 2 bases for J; bases not matched to a gene: 8. Germline values: CDR1 SGHAT, CDR2 FQDESV (reference sequence). The CDR3 nucleotides read TGTGCCAGCAGCTTCTCTGGGCTAGCGGGGGGGCCCTACAATGAGCAGTTCTTC. Translating gives CASSFSGLAGGPYNEQFF.

The chain carries TRBV7-9 and TRBJ2-1; D not resolved. Trimming removed 2 bases from V and 7 bases from J, with 9 bases in between. This CDR3 is built from 13 residues. The germline gives CDR1 SEHNR, CDR2 FQNEAQ (reference sequence). CDR3: CASSLTHSNEQFF. DNA of the CDR3: TGTGCCAGCAGCTTAACCCACTCGAATGAGCAGTTCTTC.

J is TRBJ2-2 and V is TRBV2, with D unresolved. Trimming removed 7 bases from V and 6 bases from J, with 15 bases in between. Germline CDR1 is SNHLY and CDR2 is FYNNEI. This CDR3 has 14 residues. CDR3 nucleotides: TGTGCCAGCACTTCAGTCAGTGGGGCCGGGGAGCTGTTTTTT. Translated: CASTSVSGAGELFF.

This clonotype appeared a few times. The rearrangement links TRBV27 to TRBJ2-4, with D possibly being TRBD2 (5 bases). CDR1 is MNHEY and CDR2 is SMNVEV in the germline V gene (reference sequence). Trimming shortened V by 3 bases and J by 2 bases, and 8 bases separated the two germline ends. The CDR3 totals 14 residues. In DNA form, the CDR3 reads TGTGCCAGCAGTTTCGGGGATTCCAAAAACATTCAGTACTTC. Translated, it gives CASSFGDSKNIQYF.

This clonotype has a count of ten or more. The chain couples TRBV12-3 or TRBV12-4 to TRBJ2-3; a possible D gene is TRBD2 (6 bases). The germline V and J ends were trimmed by 5 bases and 0 bases, with 12 bases remaining between them. This CDR3 comprises 15 residues. The CDR3 DNA follows: TGTGCCAGCAGTCTTTGGGACTCTAGCACAGATACGCAGTATTTT. This gives the protein CASSLWDSSTDTQYF.

The chain combines TRBV12-3 or TRBV12-4 with TRBJ2-1; no firm D call. The CDR3 covers 13 residues. The V and J ends lost 5 bases and 7 bases respectively, with 12 bases between them. DNA of the CDR3: TGTGCCAGCAGTGCTTCTTTTAGTAATGAGCAGTTCTTC. It specifies CASSASFSNEQFF.

The chain links TRBV3-1 to TRBJ1-1; a possible D gene is TRBD1 (6 bases). Germline V lookup: CDR1 LGHDT, CDR2 YNNKEL (reference sequence). The CDR3 is 15 residues long. The germline V and J ends were trimmed by 4 bases and 2 bases, with 14 bases remaining between them. The CDR3 reads CASSRTGIGNTEAFF. In DNA form, the CDR3 reads TGTGCCAGCAGCCGCACAGGGATCGGTAACACTGAAGCTTTCTTT.

This clonotype was picked up a small number of times. The J gene is TRBJ1-2, the V gene TRBV29-1, with D unclear. The CDR3 loop spans 12 amino acids. V lost 8 bases and J lost 7, with 17 bases in between. The V gene's germline CDR1 is SQVTM and CDR2 ANQGSEA. The DNA of the CDR3 is TGCAGCACCCGGTTGGGCAGCCTTGGCTACACCTTC. Its translation: CSTRLGSLGYTF.